These 2 T cell receptor beta chains came from one sample sequenced in a study of beta chain features in type 1 diabetes. All of the isolated RNA was reverse transcribed, so expressed TCRB transcripts were sequenced. Assay: immunoSEQ multiplex PCR; the TCRdb copy retains only in-frame clones and omits some. Of tens of thousands of clones in the sample, about a third were seen once. Sequenced: stem cell memory CD4+ T cells from blood. These receptors all stem from a woman aged 18-30 years in good health.

The rearrangement joins TRBV7-2 to TRBJ1-5, with unresolved D. V lost 1 base and J 0 bases, leaving 13 bases between the germline ends. The germline V gene has CDR1 SGHTA and CDR2 FQGNSA. The CDR3 consists of 17 residues. CDR3 bases: TGTGCCAGCAGCTTAGGGCAGACTACGCATAGCAATCAGCCCCAGCATTTT. The encoded protein is CASSLGQTTHSNQPQHF.

This clone was seen a few times. The V and J genes are TRBV13 and TRBJ2-2; 10 bases match TRBD2. This CDR3 spans 14 amino acids. V shed 5 bases and J 5 bases; nucleotides not matched to a gene: 2. Per the germline V gene, CDR1 is PRHDT and CDR2 is FYEKMQ (reference sequence). The CDR3 DNA sequence: TGTGCCAGCAGCACTAGCGGGACGACCGGGGAGCTGTTTTTT. Translated: CASSTSGTTGELFF.